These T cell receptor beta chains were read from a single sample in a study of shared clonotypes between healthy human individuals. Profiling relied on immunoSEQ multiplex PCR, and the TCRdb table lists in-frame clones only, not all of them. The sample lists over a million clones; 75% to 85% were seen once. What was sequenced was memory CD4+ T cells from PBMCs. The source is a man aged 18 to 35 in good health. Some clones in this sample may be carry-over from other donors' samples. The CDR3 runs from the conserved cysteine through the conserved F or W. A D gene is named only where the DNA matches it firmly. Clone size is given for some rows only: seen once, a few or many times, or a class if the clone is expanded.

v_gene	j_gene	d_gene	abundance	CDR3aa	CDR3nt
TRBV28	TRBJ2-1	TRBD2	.	CASSLASGKYNEQFF	TGTGCCAGCAGTCTTGCCAGCGGGAAGTACAATGAGCAGTTCTTC
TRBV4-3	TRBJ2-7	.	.	CASSQQVGLLYEQYF	TGCGCCAGCAGCCAACAAGTTGGGTTATTATACGAGCAGTACTTC
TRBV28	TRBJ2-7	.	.	CASSRGGYEQYF	TGTGCCAGCAGCCGGGGTGGGTACGAGCAGTACTTC
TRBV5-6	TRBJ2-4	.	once	CASSLVQGVGGIQYF	TGTGCCAGCAGCTTGGTTCAGGGTGTAGGAGGGATTCAGTACTTC
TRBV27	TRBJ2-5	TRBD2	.	CASSPWTSGRWETQYF	TGTGCCAGCAGTCCTTGGACTAGCGGGAGGTGGGAGACCCAGTACTTC
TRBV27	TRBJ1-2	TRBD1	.	CASSLIGTGRRGYTF	TGTGCCAGCAGTTTGATCGGGACAGGGAGAAGAGGCTACACCTTC
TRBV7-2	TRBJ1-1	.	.	CASRQNTEAFF	TGTGCCAGTCGACAGAACACTGAAGCTTTCTTT
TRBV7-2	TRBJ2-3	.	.	CASSAKAASVAQYF	TGTGCCAGCAGCGCCAAAGCCGCTAGCGTAGCGCAGTATTTT
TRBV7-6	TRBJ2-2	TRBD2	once	CASSYLAGEKTGELFF	TGTGCCAGCAGCTACCTAGCGGGAGAGAAAACCGGGGAGCTGTTTTTT
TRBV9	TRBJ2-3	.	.	CASTVGVTTDTQYF	TGTGCCAGCACTGTAGGGGTAACTACAGATACGCAGTATTTT
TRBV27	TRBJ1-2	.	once	CASGRDGLGDYGYTF	TGTGCCAGCGGTCGGGACGGCCTGGGGGACTATGGCTACACCTTC
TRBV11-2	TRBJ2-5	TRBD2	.	CASSLIVGRQVGETQYF	TGTGCCAGCAGCTTAATAGTCGGGAGGCAGGTAGGGGAGACCCAGTACTTC
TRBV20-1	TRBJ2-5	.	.	CSGALETQYF	TGCAGCGGGGCTCTAGAGACCCAGTACTTC
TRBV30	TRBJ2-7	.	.	CASTGVNPYEQYF	TGTGCCAGTACAGGAGTCAACCCTTACGAGCAGTACTTC
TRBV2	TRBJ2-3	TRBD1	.	CASRDQGTGTDTQYF	TGTGCCAGCAGGGATCAGGGGACAGGGACAGATACGCAGTATTTT
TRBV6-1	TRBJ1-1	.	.	CASSLYSGGVTEAFF	TGTGCCAGCAGTTTATACTCCGGCGGGGTCACTGAAGCTTTCTTT
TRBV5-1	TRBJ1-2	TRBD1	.	CASSQGQGMVYGYTF	TGCGCCAGCAGCCAAGGACAGGGAATGGTCTATGGCTACACCTTC
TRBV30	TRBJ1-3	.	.	CAWSVRREGRFSGNTIYF	TGTGCCTGGAGTGTACGGAGGGAGGGGAGATTCTCTGGAAACACCATATATTTT
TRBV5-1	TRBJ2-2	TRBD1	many	CASSLSGQGTGELFF	TGCGCCAGCAGCTTGTCCGGACAGGGGACCGGGGAGCTGTTTTTT
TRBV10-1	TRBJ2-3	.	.	CASSDPTGSTDTQYF	TGCGCCAGCAGTGACCCTACAGGGTCCACAGATACGCAGTATTTT
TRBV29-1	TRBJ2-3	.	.	CSLVNSPGDTQYF	TGCAGCCTCGTCAATTCCCCAGGAGATACGCAGTATTTT
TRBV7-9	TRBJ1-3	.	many	CASSPIGSGNTIYF	TGTGCCAGCAGCCCCATCGGCTCTGGAAACACCATATATTTT
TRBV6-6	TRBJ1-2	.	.	CASSQGPYTTF	TGTGCCAGCAGCCAGGGGCCCTACACCACCTTC
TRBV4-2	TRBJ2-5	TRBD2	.	CASSQGAGQETQYF	TGTGCCAGCAGCCAAGGAGCGGGGCAAGAGACCCAGTACTTC
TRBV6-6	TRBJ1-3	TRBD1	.	CASSTRGHNGNTIYF	TGTGCCAGCAGTACGAGGGGGCATAACGGAAACACCATATATTTT
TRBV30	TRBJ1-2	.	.	CAWSLRRGGGNGYTF	TGTGCCTGGAGCCTAAGGAGGGGCGGAGGAAATGGCTACACCTTC
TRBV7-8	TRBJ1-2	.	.	CASSWGVEPYGYTF	TGTGCCAGCAGCTGGGGGGTTGAGCCTTATGGCTACACCTTC
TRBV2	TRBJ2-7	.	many	CASSEARQGNPYEQYF	TGTGCCAGCAGTGAAGCGCGGCAGGGGAATCCCTACGAGCAGTACTTC
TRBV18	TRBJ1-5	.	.	CASSPTVNSNQPQHF	TGTGCCAGCTCGCCGACAGTAAATAGCAATCAGCCCCAGCATTTT
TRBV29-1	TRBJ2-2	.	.	CSVEKVTGELFF	TGCAGCGTTGAGAAAGTGACCGGGGAGCTGTTTTTT
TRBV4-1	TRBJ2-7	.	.	CASSRLGTRFEQYF	TGCGCCAGCAGCCGTCTCGGGACACGGTTCGAGCAGTACTTC
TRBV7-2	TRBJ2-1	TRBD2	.	CASSWREGPNEQFF	TGTGCCAGCAGCTGGCGGGAGGGCCCAAATGAGCAGTTCTTC
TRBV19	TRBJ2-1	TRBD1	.	CASTRQGGNEQFF	TGTGCCAGTACCAGACAGGGCGGGAATGAGCAGTTCTTC
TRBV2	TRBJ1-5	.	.	CASSQMGGFYSNQPQHF	TGTGCCAGCAGTCAGATGGGGGGTTTTTATAGCAATCAGCCCCAGCATTTT
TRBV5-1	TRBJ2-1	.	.	CASSTGQNEQFF	TGCGCCAGCAGCACCGGACAGAATGAGCAGTTCTTC
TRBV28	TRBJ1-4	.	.	CASSLALGGANEKLFF	TGTGCCAGCAGTTTAGCTCTTGGTGGGGCTAATGAAAAACTGTTTTTT
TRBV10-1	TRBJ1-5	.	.	CASQAGRNQPQHF	TGCGCCAGCCAGGCCGGGCGCAATCAGCCCCAGCATTTT
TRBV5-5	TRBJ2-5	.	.	CASSLAREETQYF	TGTGCCAGCAGCTTGGCCCGGGAGGAGACCCAGTACTTC
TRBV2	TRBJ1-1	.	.	CASSVQGNTEAFF	TGTGCCAGCAGTGTTCAAGGGAACACTGAAGCTTTCTTT
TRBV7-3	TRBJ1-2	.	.	CASSAGIYGYTF	TGTGCCAGCAGCGCGGGGATCTATGGCTACACCTTC
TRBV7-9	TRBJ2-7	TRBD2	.	CASSFPSGTSHEQYF	TGTGCCAGCAGCTTTCCCTCCGGGACTAGTCACGAGCAGTACTTC
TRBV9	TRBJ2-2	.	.	CASSVDGPHTGELFF	TGTGCCAGCAGCGTAGACGGGCCACACACCGGGGAGCTGTTTTTT
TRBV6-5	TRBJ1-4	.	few	CASSPRGDNEKLFF	TGTGCCAGCAGTCCCCGGGGGGATAATGAAAAACTGTTTTTT
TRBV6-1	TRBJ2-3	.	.	CASTLGTAKGDTQYF	TGTGCCAGCACCCTCGGGACTGCAAAAGGGGATACGCAGTATTTT
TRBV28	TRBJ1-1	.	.	CATRGDVSTEAFF	TGTGCCACCCGGGGGGATGTTTCCACTGAAGCTTTCTTT
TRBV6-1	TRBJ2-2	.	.	CASNVLARNTGELFF	TGTGCCAGCAATGTCCTAGCCAGGAACACCGGGGAGCTGTTTTTT
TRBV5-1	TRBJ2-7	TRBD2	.	CASSLGSSGYSYEQYF	TGCGCCAGCAGCTTGGGAAGTAGCGGGTACTCCTACGAGCAGTACTTC
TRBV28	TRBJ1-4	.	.	CASRQTGFDEKLFF	TGTGCCAGCAGACAAACAGGATTCGATGAAAAACTGTTTTTT